Listed here are 20 T cell receptor beta chains from one sample, sequenced in a study of blood T cell repertoires in COVID-19. Assay used: immunoSEQ multiplex PCR; TCRdb lists only in-frame clones, some missing. The sample records some 97,000 clones, about nine tenths being singletons. The source material was peripheral blood. These TCRs come from a man in his forties or fifties with acute or convalescent COVID-19.

Turning to this clone: One end of the junction does not line up with germline, which may come from a read error. The chain links TRBV5-1 to TRBJ1-1; the D is unclear. The germline gives CDR1 SGHRS, CDR2 YFSETQ. This CDR3 is built from 16 residues. The CDR3 sequence is CASRLEAGDLNTEAFF. The CDR3 DNA reads TGCGCCAGCAGATTGGAGGCAGGCGATCTGAACACTGAAGCTTTCTTT.

This chain links TRBV12-5 with TRBJ2-7; D gene unclear. V was pared by 6 bases and J by 4 bases, with 7 bases between. The germline CDR1 and CDR2 sequences are LGHNT and FRNRAP. CDR3 length: 11 residues. The CDR3 DNA follows: TGTGCTAGTGGCTCCCTTTACGAGCAGTACTTC. As protein: CASGSLYEQYF.

The count of this clone is one. V gene TRBV6-6 combines with J gene TRBJ2-5, with D perhaps matching TRBD1 (6 bases). This CDR3 is 14 amino acids long. Between the trimmed V and J ends, which lost 0 bases and 5 bases, there was a span of 10 bases. Germline CDR1 reads MNHNY; CDR2 reads SVGAGI (reference sequence). The CDR3: CASSYSLGGETQYF. CDR3 nucleotides: TGTGCCAGCAGTTACTCGTTAGGGGGTGAGACCCAGTACTTC.

The V and J genes are TRBV11-2 and TRBJ2-1; 8 nucleotides align to TRBD2. J was trimmed by 9 bases and V by 8 bases; bases with no gene match: 15. Germline values: CDR1 SGHAT, CDR2 FQNNGV. The CDR3 contains 15 residues. The CDR3 nucleotides are TGTGCCAGCGACTACCGGGGGGGAGGTTCTAGTGAGCAGTTCTTC. Translation: CASDYRGGGSSEQFF.

The chain recombines TRBV7-2 with TRBJ2-1, with a tentative D call TRBD2 (7 bases). The CDR3 runs to 16 residues. Trimming stripped 1 base from V and 8 bases from J, with 18 bases between. Per germline, CDR1 SGHTA and CDR2 FQGNSA. The CDR3 is CASSLGGLAAGDEQFF. The CDR3 DNA reads as TGTGCCAGCAGCTTAGGGGGGCTAGCGGCTGGCGATGAGCAGTTCTTC. The full variable domain, with the rest looked up from reference TRBV7-2 and TRBJ2-1, is GAGVSQSPSNKVTEKGKDVELRCDPISGHTALYWYRQSLGQGLEFLIYFQGNSAPDKSGLPSDRFSAERTGGSVSTLTIQRTQQEDSAVYLCASSLGGLAAGDEQFFGPGTRLTVL.

The chain is built from TRBV29-1 and TRBJ2-5, with TRBD2 matching 10 bases. Trimming at V came to 5 bases and at J to 2 bases, leaving 5 bases not matched to a gene. CDR3 length: 14 residues. The germline gives CDR1 SQVTM, CDR2 ANQGSEA. The CDR3, as DNA: TGCAGCGTTTACGGACTAGCGGAACAAGAGACCCAGTACTTC. Residues: CSVYGLAEQETQYF.

V usage is TRBV5-5 and J usage is TRBJ1-1; D call uncertain. The CDR3 sequence is 13 residues long. V was clipped by 0 bases and J by 10 bases, with 13 bases between them. Germline lookup yields CDR1 SGHKS and CDR2 YYEKEE (reference sequence). CDR3 bases: TGTGCCAGCAGCTTGGAAATACGGGGTGCAGCTTTCTTT. Translation gives CASSLEIRGAAFF.

This clone was recorded once. The CDR3 sequence is CASSDGPLPDRGRRSSYEQYF. The CDR3 nucleotides are TGTGCCAGCAGTGACGGGCCGCTACCCGACAGGGGACGCCGTAGCTCCTACGAGCAGTACTTC. The rearrangement uses TRBV6-4 and TRBJ2-7, with 8 bases aligning to TRBD1. The CDR3 totals 21 residues. Germline V gene lookup returns CDR1 MRHNA and CDR2 SNTAGT. Trimming removed 2 bases from V and 0 bases from J; junction bases left unmatched: 21.

The V gene is TRBV29-1, the J gene TRBJ2-3; 7 positions match TRBD1. The V and J ends lost 7 bases and 5 bases, in that order; junction bases with no gene match: 6. This CDR3 has 12 residues. Germline CDR1 SQVTM, CDR2 ANQGSEA. In DNA, the CDR3 is TGCAGCGCCCGACAGGGTAGAGATACGCAGTATTTT. This encodes CSARQGRDTQYF.

This chain uses TRBV28 with TRBJ2-7; a weak D match, TRBD1 (6 bases). V was pared by 3 bases and J by 1 base, with 10 bases between. CDR1 MDHEN and CDR2 SYDVKM come from the germline V gene. The CDR3 extends over 14 amino acids. In DNA form, the CDR3 reads TGTGCCAGCAGTTTGACAGGCCCTTCCTACGAGCAGTACTTC. Its translation: CASSLTGPSYEQYF.

CDR3 nucleotides: TGTGCCAGCAGCCGCCACAGGGGACAGGGATACAATGAGCAGTTCTTC. It is translated as CASSRHRGQGYNEQFF. The rearrangement joins TRBV5-8 to TRBJ2-1; 9 nucleotides line up with TRBD1. Trimming cost V 4 bases and J 4 bases; bases outside gene matches: 9. CDR1 is SGHTS, CDR2 YDEGEE, per germline. This CDR3 spans 16 amino acids.

The chain couples TRBV12-3 or TRBV12-4 to TRBJ1-1, with D unresolved. There are 13 residues in the CDR3. V was cut by 5 bases and J by 0 bases, with 7 bases left in between. For the CDR3, the DNA is TGTGCCAGCAGTCCTCTAATGAACACTGAAGCTTTCTTT. The encoded protein is CASSPLMNTEAFF.

In this sample, this clone turned up once. The chain uses TRBV27 and TRBJ2-7, with D maybe TRBD1 (6 bases). The germline gives CDR1 MNHEY, CDR2 SMNVEV (reference sequence). There are 12 residues in the CDR3. V lost 6 bases to trimming and J lost 4 bases, with 10 bases between them. CDR3 amino acids: CASRGARYEQYF. Here the CDR3 DNA reads TGTGCCAGCAGGGGGGCGCGGTACGAGCAGTACTTC.

This clone appeared once. This sequence joins TRBV5-1 and TRBJ2-7, with D tentatively TRBD2 (6 bases). CDR1 SGHRS and CDR2 YFSETQ come from the germline V gene. This CDR3 contains 15 residues. The V and J ends lost 0 bases and 0 bases respectively, with 10 bases between them. The CDR3 spells CASSLAIGSSYEQYF. Written as DNA, the CDR3 is TGCGCCAGCAGCTTGGCTATCGGGAGCTCCTACGAGCAGTACTTC. Full variable domain (rest looked up from reference TRBV5-1 and TRBJ2-7): KAGVTQTPRYLIKTRGQQVTLSCSPISGHRSVSWYQQTPGQGLQFLFEYFSETQRNKGNFPGRFSGRQFSNSRSEMNVSTLELGDSALYLCASSLAIGSSYEQYFGPGTRLTVT.

The chain joins TRBV4-2 to TRBJ2-7, with TRBD1 as a possible D gene (5 bases). The CDR3 runs to 15 residues. Trimming pared 1 base from V and 2 bases from J, leaving 12 bases between. Germline values: CDR1 LGHNA, CDR2 YNFKEQ. The CDR3 DNA is TGTGCCAGCAGCCAAGTTTTACAGGCGACCTACGAGCAGTACTTC. It encodes CASSQVLQATYEQYF.

The CDR3 reads CASSSRTGNYEQYF. The CDR3 nucleotides read TGCGCCAGCAGCTCCCGGACAGGGAACTACGAGCAGTACTTC. The chain joins TRBV5-1 to TRBJ2-5; 8 positions agree with TRBD1. The DNA end lines up better with TRBJ2-7; the J call may be wrong. CDR3 length: 14 amino acids. CDR1 is SGHRS, CDR2 YFSETQ, per germline.

CDR3: CASSWEVTGELFF. The CDR3 DNA sequence: TGTGCCAGCAGCTGGGAGGTCACCGGGGAGCTGTTTTTT. V is TRBV11-3 and J is TRBJ2-2; tentative D call: TRBD2 (6 bases). This CDR3 comprises 13 residues. Germline CDR1 and CDR2: SGHNT and YENEEA. V was trimmed by 4 bases and J by 4 bases, leaving 7 bases between them.

The CDR3 coding sequence is TGTGCCACCGCGGCTAGCGGGAGAACCCATGAGCAGTTCTTC. It translates to CATAASGRTHEQFF. The chain combines TRBV25-1 with TRBJ2-1; 10 bases match TRBD2. The germline V gene has CDR1 MGHDK and CDR2 SYGVNS. The CDR3 is 14 residues long. Trimming cost V 10 bases and J 8 bases; bases outside gene matches: 11.

The chain employs TRBV5-5 and TRBJ1-4; possibly TRBD1 for D (5 bases). Germline CDR1 reads SGHKS; CDR2 reads YYEKEE (reference sequence). Trimming pared 4 bases from V and 12 bases from J, leaving 22 bases between. The CDR3 extends over 15 amino acids. CDR3 bases: TGTGCCAGCAGCCTGACAGAGACCACAGCTTATGAACTGTTTTTT. As protein: CASSLTETTAYELFF.

The J gene is TRBJ1-4, the V gene TRBV12-5; D remains ambiguous. Germline CDR1 and CDR2: LGHNT and FRNRAP. CDR3 length: 15 residues. The V end lost 6 bases, the J end lost 2 bases, and 13 bases lay between the germline ends. Here the CDR3 DNA reads TGTGCTAGTGGCCCACCGGGAGAGACTAATGAAAAACTGTTTTTT. Amino acids: CASGPPGETNEKLFF.